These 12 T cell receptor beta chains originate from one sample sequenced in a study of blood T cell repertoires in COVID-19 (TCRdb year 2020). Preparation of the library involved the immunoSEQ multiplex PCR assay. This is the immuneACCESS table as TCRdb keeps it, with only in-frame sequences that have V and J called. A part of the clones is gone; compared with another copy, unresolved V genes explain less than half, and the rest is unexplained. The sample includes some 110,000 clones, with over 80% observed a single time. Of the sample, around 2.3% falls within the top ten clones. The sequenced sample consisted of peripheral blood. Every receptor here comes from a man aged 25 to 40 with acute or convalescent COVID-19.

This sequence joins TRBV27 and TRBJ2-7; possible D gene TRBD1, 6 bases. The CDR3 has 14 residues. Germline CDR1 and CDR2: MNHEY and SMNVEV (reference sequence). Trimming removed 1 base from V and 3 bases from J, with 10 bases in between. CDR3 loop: CASSLYADSYEQYF. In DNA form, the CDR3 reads TGTGCCAGCAGTTTATATGCGGACAGCTACGAGCAGTACTTC.

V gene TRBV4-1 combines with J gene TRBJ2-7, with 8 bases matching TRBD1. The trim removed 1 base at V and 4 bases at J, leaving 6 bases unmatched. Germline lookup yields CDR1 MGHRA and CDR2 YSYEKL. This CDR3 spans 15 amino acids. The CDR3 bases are TGCGCCAGCAGCCAAGGGCAGGGGGCGAATTACGAGCAGTACGTC. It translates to CASSQGQGANYEQYV.

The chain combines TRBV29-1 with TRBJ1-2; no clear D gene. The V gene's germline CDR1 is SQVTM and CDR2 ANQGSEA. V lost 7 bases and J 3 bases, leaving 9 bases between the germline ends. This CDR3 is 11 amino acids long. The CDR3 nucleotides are TGCAGCGGACGGGGAGACTATGGCTACACCTTC. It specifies CSGRGDYGYTF.

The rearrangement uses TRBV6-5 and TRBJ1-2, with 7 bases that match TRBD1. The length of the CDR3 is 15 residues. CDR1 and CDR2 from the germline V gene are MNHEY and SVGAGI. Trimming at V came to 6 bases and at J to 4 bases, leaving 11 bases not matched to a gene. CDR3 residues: CASSPDRLSSYGYTF. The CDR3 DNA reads TGTGCCAGCAGCCCGGACAGGCTATCTAGCTATGGCTACACCTTC.

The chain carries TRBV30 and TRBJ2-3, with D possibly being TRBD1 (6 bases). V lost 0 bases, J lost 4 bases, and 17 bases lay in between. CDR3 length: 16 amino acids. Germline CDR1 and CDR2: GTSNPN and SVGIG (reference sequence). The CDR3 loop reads CAWSVAGRGFPDTQYF. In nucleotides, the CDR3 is TGTGCCTGGAGTGTTGCCGGCAGGGGCTTCCCAGATACGCAGTATTTT.

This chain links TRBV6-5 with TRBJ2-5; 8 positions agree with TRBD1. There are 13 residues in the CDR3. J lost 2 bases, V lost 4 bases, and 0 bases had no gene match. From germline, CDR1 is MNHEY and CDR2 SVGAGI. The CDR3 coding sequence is TGTGCCAGCAGTTGGGACAGGCAAGAGACCCAGTACTTC. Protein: CASSWDRQETQYF.

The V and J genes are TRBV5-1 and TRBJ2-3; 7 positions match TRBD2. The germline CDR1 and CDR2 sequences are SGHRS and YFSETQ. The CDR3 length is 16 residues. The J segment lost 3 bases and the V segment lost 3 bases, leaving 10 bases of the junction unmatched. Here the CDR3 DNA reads TGCGCCAGCAGCTCCCAAACTAGCGTATCGACAGATACGCAGTATTTT. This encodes CASSSQTSVSTDTQYF.

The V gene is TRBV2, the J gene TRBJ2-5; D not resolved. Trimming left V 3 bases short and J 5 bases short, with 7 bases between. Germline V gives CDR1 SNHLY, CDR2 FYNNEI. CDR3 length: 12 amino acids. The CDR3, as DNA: TGTGCCAGCAGTGACGTTTTGGAGACCCAGTACTTC. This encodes CASSDVLETQYF.

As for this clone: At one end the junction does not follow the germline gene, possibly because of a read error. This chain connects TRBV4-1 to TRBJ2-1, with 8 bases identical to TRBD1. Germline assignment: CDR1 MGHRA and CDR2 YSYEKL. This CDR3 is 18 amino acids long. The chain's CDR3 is CASGHRTGIDSSYNEQFF. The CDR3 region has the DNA TGCGCCAGCGGCCATCGGACAGGGATTGATAGCTCCTACAATGAGCAGTTCTTC.

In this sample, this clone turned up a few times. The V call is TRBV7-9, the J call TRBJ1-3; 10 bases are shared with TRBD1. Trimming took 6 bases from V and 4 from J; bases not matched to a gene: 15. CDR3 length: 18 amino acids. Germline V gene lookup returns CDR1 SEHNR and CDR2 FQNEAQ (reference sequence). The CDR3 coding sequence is TGTGCCAGCAGGGCTCCGGGACAGGGGACCTCGTCCGGAAACACCATATATTTT. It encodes CASRAPGQGTSSGNTIYF.

In DNA, the CDR3 is TGTGCCAGCAGTGAGTCTAGCGGGAGTTGGGATACGCAGTATTTT. Protein product: CASSESSGSWDTQYF. The gene calls are TRBV6-1 and TRBJ2-3; 10 bases align to TRBD2. The ends lost 3 bases at V and 6 bases at J; junction bases unmatched: 6. Germline V gene sequence: CDR1 MNHNS, CDR2 SASEGT. CDR3 size: 15 residues.

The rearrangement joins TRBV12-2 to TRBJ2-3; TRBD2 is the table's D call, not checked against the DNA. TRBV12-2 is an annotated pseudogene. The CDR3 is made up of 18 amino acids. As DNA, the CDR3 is TGTGCAAGTCGCTACCAAAGACTAGCGGAGAGTAGCACAGATACGCAGTATTTT. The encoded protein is CASRYQRLAESSTDTQYF.